A selection of T cell receptor beta chains follows, all from one sample in a study of blood T cell repertoires in COVID-19. The repertoire was sequenced with immunoSEQ multiplex PCR; TCRdb's copy has only in-frame clones and lacks some. The sample has around 270,000 clones, 86% seen once. Material: peripheral blood. The receptor set was obtained from a young man with active or convalescent COVID-19. Each CDR3 is given with its conserved first and last residue. Fields, in order: clone size, D gene, J gene, V gene, CDR3 protein, CDR3 DNA. A D gene is named only where the DNA matches it firmly. Expanded clones are given a class, and other clones once, few, many or no size at all.

>NA|NA|TRBJ1-1|TRBV6-5
CASSYSTAGGTEAFF
TGTGCCAGCAGTTACTCGACGGCTGGGGGGACTGAAGCTTTCTTT
>NA|TRBD1|TRBJ2-7|TRBV30
CAWSSLKSISGQGALSYEQYF
TGTGCCTGGAGTAGTCTAAAGAGTATTTCCGGACAGGGGGCTCTGTCCTACGAGCAGTACTTC
>NA|NA|TRBJ2-5|TRBV6-6
CASSYRQALQETQYF
TGTGCCAGCAGTTATAGGCAGGCTCTCCAAGAGACCCAGTACTTC
>NA|TRBD1|TRBJ1-2|TRBV5-1
CASSDPGQEAYTF
TGCGCCAGCAGCGACCCGGGACAGGAAGCCTACACCTTC
>NA|TRBD2|TRBJ2-7|TRBV9
CASSVDSGGIYEQYF
TGTGCCAGCAGCGTAGACAGCGGGGGTATCTACGAGCAGTACTTC
>few|NA|TRBJ1-1|TRBV5-4
CASSLYGGLNTEAFF
TGTGCCAGCAGCTTGTACGGAGGACTGAACACTGAAGCTTTCTTT
>NA|TRBD1|TRBJ2-3|TRBV9
CASSTGTGGWSDTQYF
TGTGCCAGCAGCACCGGGACAGGGGGGTGGTCAGATACGCAGTATTTT
>NA|TRBD2|TRBJ2-1|TRBV2
CASSASGPLSNEQFF
TGTGCCAGCAGTGCTAGCGGGCCCCTAAGCAATGAGCAGTTCTTC
>NA|NA|TRBJ1-2|TRBV19
CASSIPQTYGYTF
TGTGCCAGTAGTATCCCACAGACGTATGGCTACACCTTC
>NA|NA|TRBJ1-2|TRBV5-6
CASSVFSYGYTF
TGTGCCAGCAGCGTATTCTCTTATGGCTACACCTTC
>NA|NA|TRBJ1-1|TRBV19
CASRGGFTEAFF
TGTGCCAGTCGGGGGGGTTTCACTGAAGCTTTCTTT
>NA|TRBD1|TRBJ1-6|TRBV5-1
CASSAGQGSGSPLHF
TGCGCCAGCAGCGCTGGACAGGGGTCAGGGTCACCCCTCCACTTT
>NA|TRBD2|TRBJ2-3|TRBV29-1
CSVRTAGVGTDTQYF
TGCAGCGTCAGGACAGCGGGGGTTGGCACAGATACGCAGTATTTT
>NA|TRBD1|TRBJ1-2|TRBV14
CASSHTGQSRPNYGYTF
TGTGCCAGCAGCCACACGGGACAGAGTCGACCTAACTATGGCTACACCTTC
>NA|NA|TRBJ1-1|TRBV30
CAWISQWNTEAFF
TGTGCCTGGATTTCCCAGTGGAACACTGAAGCTTTCTTT
>NA|TRBD1|TRBJ1-6|TRBV7-8
CASSLTGTLRLGVNNSPLHF
TGTGCCAGCAGCCTGACAGGGACACTAAGGTTGGGGGTAAATAATTCACCCCTCCACTTT
>NA|TRBD2|TRBJ2-1|TRBV19
CARTIAGGCNEQFF
TGTGCCAGAACGATAGCGGGGGGATGCAATGAGCAGTTCTTC
>NA|NA|TRBJ2-7|TRBV6-5
CASRSGTTGSEQYF
TGTGCCAGCAGATCTGGGACAACCGGATCCGAGCAGTACTTC
>NA|TRBD2|TRBJ2-3|TRBV20-1
CSASGLAGTITDTQYF
TGCAGTGCTAGTGGACTAGCGGGGACTATCACAGATACGCAGTATTTT
>NA|NA|TRBJ2-2|TRBV9
CASSGRTNTGELFF
TGTGCCAGCAGCGGCAGGACGAACACCGGGGAGCTGTTTTTT
>NA|TRBD1|TRBJ1-1|TRBV13
CASSRTQGADPSMNTEAFF
TGTGCCAGCAGCCGAACCCAGGGGGCGGACCCCTCCATGAACACTGAAGCTTTCTTT
>once|TRBD2|TRBJ2-5|TRBV5-8
CASSLLAAAQYF
TGTGCCAGCAGCTTACTAGCGGCGGCCCAGTACTTC
>NA|TRBD1|TRBJ1-3|TRBV19
CASRGQGPPGNTIYF
TGTGCCAGTAGGGGACAGGGGCCGCCTGGAAACACCATATATTTT
>NA|NA|TRBJ2-3|TRBV5-1
CASSLKGQGQDTQYF
TGCGCCAGCAGCTTGAAAGGGCAGGGACAAGATACGCAGTATTTT
>NA|NA|TRBJ2-1|TRBV12-3/TRBV12-4
CASSPGVGEQFF
TGTGCCAGCAGCCCAGGGGTTGGTGAGCAGTTCTTC
>NA|NA|TRBJ2-3|TRBV7-9
CASSPPRQVTTDTQYF
TGTGCCAGCAGCCCACCGCGCCAGGTGACAACAGATACGCAGTATTTT
>NA|TRBD1|TRBJ2-7|TRBV7-9
CASSQTGTGGGEQYF
TGTGCCAGCAGCCAGACCGGGACAGGGGGCGGCGAGCAGTACTTC
>NA|TRBD1|TRBJ1-2|TRBV12-3/TRBV12-4
CASSRQGARGYTF
TGTGCCAGCAGTCGACAGGGGGCGAGAGGCTACACCTTC
>NA|NA|TRBJ2-6|TRBV6-4
CASSVELGNSGANVLTF
TGTGCCAGCAGTGTGGAGCTCGGAAACTCTGGGGCCAACGTCCTGACTTTC
>few|NA|TRBJ1-3|TRBV6-6
CASSGQGRNTIYF
TGTGCCAGCAGTGGCCAGGGAAGAAACACCATATATTTT
>NA|NA|TRBJ1-1|TRBV6-5
CASRDTGNTEAFF
TGTGCCAGCAGAGATACAGGGAACACTGAAGCTTTCTTT
>once|NA|TRBJ1-6|TRBV4-2
CASRALGGSSYNSPLHF
TGTGCCAGCAGGGCCCTAGGCGGAAGCTCCTATAATTCACCCCTCCACTTT
>NA|NA|TRBJ1-4|TRBV6-5
CASSPGMGTNEKLFF
TGTGCCAGCAGCCCCGGGATGGGTACTAATGAAAAACTGTTTTTT
>NA|TRBD1|TRBJ1-1|TRBV9
CASSVRGRGAFF
TGTGCCAGCAGCGTCCGTGGCAGGGGGGCTTTCTTT
>few|NA|TRBJ1-5|TRBV4-1
CASSQGWGRGDQPQHF
TGCGCCAGCAGCCAGGGATGGGGCAGGGGAGATCAGCCCCAGCATTTT